This paragraph reports one T cell receptor beta chain. Its specificity is not known. This sample is drawn from a study of cytomegalovirus exposure and HLA in healthy donors. Broader study findings: Per a later analysis, approximately 16,000 TCR beta sequences showed association with HLA alleles at 0.05 false discovery rate. As immune exposure information, only CMV serostatus was available.

The PCR employed 60 Vbeta primers together with 13 Jbeta primers. Method: immunoSEQ multiplex PCR; TCRdb's copy keeps in-frame clones and lacks some. Among 120,000 to 150,000 clones listed, more than 60% were seen once. Donors showed nominal health when sampled, although they likely had unrecorded immune exposures. Germline assignment: CDR1 MGHRA and CDR2 YSYEKL. Trimming at V came to 7 bases and at J to 5 bases, leaving 15 bases not matched to a gene. The CDR3 has 16 amino acids. The TCR originated in a woman in her forties or fifties in good health and CMV-seropositive. Sample: PBMCs. V gene TRBV4-1 combines with J gene TRBJ2-5; 8 bases match TRBD2. The CDR3, as DNA: TGCGCCAGCACCTCCGGGAGGGGGAATTTTCGGGAGACCCAGTACTTC. Protein: CASTSGRGNFRETQYF.